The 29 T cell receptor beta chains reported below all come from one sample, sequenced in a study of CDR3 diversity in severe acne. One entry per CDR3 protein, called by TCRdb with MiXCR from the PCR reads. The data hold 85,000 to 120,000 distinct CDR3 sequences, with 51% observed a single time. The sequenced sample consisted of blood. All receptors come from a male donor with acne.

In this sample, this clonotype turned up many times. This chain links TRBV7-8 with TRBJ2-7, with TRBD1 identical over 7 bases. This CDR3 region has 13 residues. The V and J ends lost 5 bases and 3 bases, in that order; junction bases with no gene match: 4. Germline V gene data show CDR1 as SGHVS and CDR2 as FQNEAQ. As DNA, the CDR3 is TGTGCCAGCAGCCCCGGGACAGTCTACGAGCAGTACTTC. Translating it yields CASSPGTVYEQYF. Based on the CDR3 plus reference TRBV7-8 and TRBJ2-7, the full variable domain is GAGVSQSPRYKVAKRGQDVALRCDPISGHVSLFWYQQALGQGPEFLTYFQNEAQLDKSGLPSDRFFAERPEGSVSTLKIQRTQQEDSAVYLCASSPGTVYEQYFGPGTRLTVT.

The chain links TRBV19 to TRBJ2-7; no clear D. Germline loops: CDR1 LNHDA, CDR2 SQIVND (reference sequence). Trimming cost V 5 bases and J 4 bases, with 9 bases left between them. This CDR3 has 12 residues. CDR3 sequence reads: CASSARVYEQYF. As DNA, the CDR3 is TGTGCCAGTAGTGCGAGAGTATACGAGCAGTACTTC. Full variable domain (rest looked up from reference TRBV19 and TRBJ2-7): DGGITQSPKYLFRKEGQNVTLSCEQNLNHDAMYWYRQDPGQGLRLIYYSQIVNDFQKGDIAEGYSVSREKKESFPLTVTSAQKNPTAFYLCASSARVYEQYFGPGTRLTVT.

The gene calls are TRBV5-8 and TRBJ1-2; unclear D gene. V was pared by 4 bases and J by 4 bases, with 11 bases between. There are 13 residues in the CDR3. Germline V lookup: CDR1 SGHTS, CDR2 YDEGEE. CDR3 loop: CASSPRDGYGYTF. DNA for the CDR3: TGTGCCAGCAGCCCCCGAGACGGCTATGGCTACACCTTC.

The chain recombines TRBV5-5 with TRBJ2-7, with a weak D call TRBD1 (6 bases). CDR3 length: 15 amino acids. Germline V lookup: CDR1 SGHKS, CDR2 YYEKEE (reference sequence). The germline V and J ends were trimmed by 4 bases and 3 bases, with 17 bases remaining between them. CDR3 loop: CASSGTPRGYYEQYF. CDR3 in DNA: TGTGCCAGCAGCGGAACACCCAGGGGATACTACGAGCAGTACTTC.

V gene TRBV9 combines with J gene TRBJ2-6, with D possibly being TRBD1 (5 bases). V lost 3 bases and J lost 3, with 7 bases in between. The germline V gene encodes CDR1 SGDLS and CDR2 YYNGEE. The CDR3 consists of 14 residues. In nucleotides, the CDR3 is TGTGCCAGCAGCGCCAGGGTTGGGGCCAACGTCCTGACTTTC. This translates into CASSARVGANVLTF.

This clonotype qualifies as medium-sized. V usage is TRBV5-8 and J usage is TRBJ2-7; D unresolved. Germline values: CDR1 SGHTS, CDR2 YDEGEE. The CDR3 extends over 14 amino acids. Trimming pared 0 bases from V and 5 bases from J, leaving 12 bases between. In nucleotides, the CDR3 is TGTGCCAGCAGCTTGGGGCTAGTTGTTAACGAGCAGTACTTC. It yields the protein CASSLGLVVNEQYF.

CDR3 sequence: CSVEGKGRNTEAFF. In nucleotides, the CDR3 is TGCAGCGTTGAAGGAAAGGGCCGGAACACTGAAGCTTTCTTT. The chain combines TRBV29-1 with TRBJ1-1; D is undetermined. The CDR3 has 14 amino acids. The germline CDR1 and CDR2 sequences are SQVTM and ANQGSEA. V gave up 1 base and J gave up 1 base, with 10 bases separating them.

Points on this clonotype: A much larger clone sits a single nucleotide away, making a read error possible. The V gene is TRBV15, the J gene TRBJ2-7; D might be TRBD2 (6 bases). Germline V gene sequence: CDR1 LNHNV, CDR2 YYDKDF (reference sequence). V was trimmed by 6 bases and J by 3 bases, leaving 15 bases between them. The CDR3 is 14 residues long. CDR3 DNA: TGTGCCACCAGAAGGCTCCGGGACTTCTACGAGCAGTACTTC. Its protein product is CATRRLRDFYEQYF.

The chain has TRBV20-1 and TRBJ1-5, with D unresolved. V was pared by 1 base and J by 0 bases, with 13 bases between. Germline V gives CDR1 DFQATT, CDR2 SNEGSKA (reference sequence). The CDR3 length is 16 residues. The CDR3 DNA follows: TGCAGTGCTAGAGGTAGAGGAACATATAGCAATCAGCCCCAGCATTTT. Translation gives CSARGRGTYSNQPQHF.

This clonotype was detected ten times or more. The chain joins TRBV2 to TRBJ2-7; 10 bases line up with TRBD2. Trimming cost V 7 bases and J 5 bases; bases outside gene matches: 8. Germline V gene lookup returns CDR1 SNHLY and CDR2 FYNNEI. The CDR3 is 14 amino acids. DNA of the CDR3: TGTGCCAGCATTTGGCTAGCGGGAGACAACGAGCAGTACTTC. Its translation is CASIWLAGDNEQYF.

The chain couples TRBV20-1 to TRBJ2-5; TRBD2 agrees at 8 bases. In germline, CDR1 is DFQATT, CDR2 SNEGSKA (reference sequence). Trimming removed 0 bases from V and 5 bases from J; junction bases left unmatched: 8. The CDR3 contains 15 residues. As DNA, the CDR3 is TGCAGTGCTAGAGATGTAACTAGCGGTTGGGAGACCCAGTACTTC. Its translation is CSARDVTSGWETQYF.

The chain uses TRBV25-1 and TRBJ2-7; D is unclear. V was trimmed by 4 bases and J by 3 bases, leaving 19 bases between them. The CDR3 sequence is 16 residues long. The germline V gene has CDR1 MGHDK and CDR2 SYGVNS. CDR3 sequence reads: CASSALGTTNVYEQYF. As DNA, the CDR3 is TGTGCCAGCAGTGCGCTAGGAACGACCAATGTCTACGAGCAGTACTTC.

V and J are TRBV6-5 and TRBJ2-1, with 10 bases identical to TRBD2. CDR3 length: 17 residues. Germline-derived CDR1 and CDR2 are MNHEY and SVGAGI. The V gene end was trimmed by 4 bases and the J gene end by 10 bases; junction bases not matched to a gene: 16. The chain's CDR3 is CASSCTGASGSRNEQFF. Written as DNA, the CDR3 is TGTGCCAGCAGTTGCACCGGAGCTAGCGGGAGTAGGAACGAGCAGTTCTTC.

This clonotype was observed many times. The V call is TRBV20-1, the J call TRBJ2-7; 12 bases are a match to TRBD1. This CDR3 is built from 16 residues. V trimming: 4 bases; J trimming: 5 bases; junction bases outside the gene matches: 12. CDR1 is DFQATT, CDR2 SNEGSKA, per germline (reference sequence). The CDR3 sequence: CSATSTGQGALNEQYF. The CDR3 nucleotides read TGCAGTGCTACCTCTACGGGACAGGGGGCGCTGAACGAGCAGTACTTC.

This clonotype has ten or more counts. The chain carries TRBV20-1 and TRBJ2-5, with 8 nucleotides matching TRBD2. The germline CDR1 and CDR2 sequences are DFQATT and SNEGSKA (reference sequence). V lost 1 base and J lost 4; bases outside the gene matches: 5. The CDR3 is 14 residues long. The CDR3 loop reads CSARAGGPSETQYF. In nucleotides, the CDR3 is TGCAGTGCTAGAGCGGGAGGGCCGTCAGAGACCCAGTACTTC.

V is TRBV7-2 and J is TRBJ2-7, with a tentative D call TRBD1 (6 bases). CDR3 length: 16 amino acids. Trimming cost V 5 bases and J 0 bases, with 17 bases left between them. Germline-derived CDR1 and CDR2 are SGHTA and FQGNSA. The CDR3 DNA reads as TGTGCCAGCAGCGGCCCGGTACAGGGTCACTCCTACGAGCAGTACTTC. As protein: CASSGPVQGHSYEQYF.

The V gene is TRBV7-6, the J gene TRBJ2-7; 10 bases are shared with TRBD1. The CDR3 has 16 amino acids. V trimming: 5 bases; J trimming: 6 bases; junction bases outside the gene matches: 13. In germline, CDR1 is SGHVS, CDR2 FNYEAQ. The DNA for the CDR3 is TGTGCCAGCAGCCCAGGTCTTGGGACAGGGGTTGTCGAGCAGTACTTC. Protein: CASSPGLGTGVVEQYF.

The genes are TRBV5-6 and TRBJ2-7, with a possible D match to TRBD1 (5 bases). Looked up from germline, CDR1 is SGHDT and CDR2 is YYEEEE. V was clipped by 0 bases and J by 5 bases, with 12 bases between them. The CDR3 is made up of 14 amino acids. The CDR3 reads CASSLAGAPHEQYF. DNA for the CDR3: TGTGCCAGCAGCTTGGCTGGGGCGCCTCACGAGCAGTACTTC.

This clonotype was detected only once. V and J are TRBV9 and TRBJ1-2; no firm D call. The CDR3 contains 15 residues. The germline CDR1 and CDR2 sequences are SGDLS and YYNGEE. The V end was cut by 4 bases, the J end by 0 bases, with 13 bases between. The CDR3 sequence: CASSPPWGANYGYTF. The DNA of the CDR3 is TGTGCCAGCAGCCCCCCCTGGGGAGCTAACTATGGCTACACCTTC.

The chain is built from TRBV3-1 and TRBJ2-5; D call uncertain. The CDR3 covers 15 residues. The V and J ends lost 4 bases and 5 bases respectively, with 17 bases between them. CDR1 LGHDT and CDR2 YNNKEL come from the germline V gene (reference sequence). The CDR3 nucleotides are TGTGCCAGCAGCCCGACCCGGGTCGGGTGGGAGACCCAGTACTTC. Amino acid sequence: CASSPTRVGWETQYF.

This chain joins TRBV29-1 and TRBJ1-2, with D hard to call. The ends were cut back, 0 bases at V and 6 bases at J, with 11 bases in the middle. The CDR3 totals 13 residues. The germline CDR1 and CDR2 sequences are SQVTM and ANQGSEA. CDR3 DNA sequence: TGCAGCGTTGAAGAGGATCGGGCCCATGGCTACACCTTC. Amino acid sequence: CSVEEDRAHGYTF.

CDR3 sequence: CASSYSLWGTEETQYF. The CDR3 bases are TGTGCCAGCAGTTACTCCCTTTGGGGGACGGAAGAGACCCAGTACTTC. The rearrangement joins TRBV25-1 to TRBJ2-5, with D perhaps matching TRBD1 or TRBD2 (5 bases each). The CDR3 is 16 amino acids. Germline V gene lookup returns CDR1 MGHDK and CDR2 SYGVNS. V was pared by 5 bases and J by 3 bases, with 19 bases between.

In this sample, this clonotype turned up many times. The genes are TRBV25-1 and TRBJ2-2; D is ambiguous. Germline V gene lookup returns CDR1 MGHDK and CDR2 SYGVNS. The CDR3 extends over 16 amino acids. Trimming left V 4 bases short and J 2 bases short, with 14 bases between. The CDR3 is CASSGKDGGNTGELFF. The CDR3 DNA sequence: TGTGCCAGCAGTGGAAAGGACGGTGGAAACACCGGGGAGCTGTTTTTT.

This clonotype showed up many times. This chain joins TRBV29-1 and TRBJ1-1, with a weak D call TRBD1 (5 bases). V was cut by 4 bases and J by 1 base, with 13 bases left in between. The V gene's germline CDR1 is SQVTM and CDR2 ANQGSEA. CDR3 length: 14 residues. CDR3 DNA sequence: TGCAGCGTTGTATCCGACAGAGCGAACACTGAAGCTTTCTTT. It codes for CSVVSDRANTEAFF.

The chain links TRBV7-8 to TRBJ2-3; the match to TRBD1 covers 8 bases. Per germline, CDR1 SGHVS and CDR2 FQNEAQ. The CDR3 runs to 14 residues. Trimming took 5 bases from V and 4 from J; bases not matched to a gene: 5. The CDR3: CASSLQGVPDTQYF. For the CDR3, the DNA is TGTGCCAGCAGCCTACAGGGGGTCCCAGATACGCAGTATTTT.

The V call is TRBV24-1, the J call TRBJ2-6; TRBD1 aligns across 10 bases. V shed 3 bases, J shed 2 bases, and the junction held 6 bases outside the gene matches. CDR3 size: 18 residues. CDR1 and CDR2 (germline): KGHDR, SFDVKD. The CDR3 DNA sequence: TGTGCCACCAGTGATAGGCGGGACAGGGGAGCTGGGGCCAACGTCCTGACTTTC. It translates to CATSDRRDRGAGANVLTF.

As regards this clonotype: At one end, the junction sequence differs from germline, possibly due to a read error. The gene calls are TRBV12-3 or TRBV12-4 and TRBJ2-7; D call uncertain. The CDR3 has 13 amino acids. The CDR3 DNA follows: TGTGCCATCAGTGAGTACGGCGACTACGAGCAGTACTTC. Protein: CAISEYGDYEQYF.

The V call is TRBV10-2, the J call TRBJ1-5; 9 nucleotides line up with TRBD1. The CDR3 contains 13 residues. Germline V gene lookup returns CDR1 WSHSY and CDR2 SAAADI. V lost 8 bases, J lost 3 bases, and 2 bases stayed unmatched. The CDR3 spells CASGTGYNQPQHF. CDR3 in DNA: TGCGCCAGCGGGACAGGGTACAATCAGCCCCAGCATTTT.

This CDR3 is CASSEPPDRVNTEAFF. The CDR3 DNA reads TGTGCCAGCAGTGAACCCCCGGACAGGGTGAACACTGAAGCTTTCTTT. The chain is built from TRBV6-1 and TRBJ1-1; 8 bases line up with TRBD1. This CDR3 is built from 16 residues. Germline loops: CDR1 MNHNS, CDR2 SASEGT. V trimming: 2 bases; J trimming: 0 bases; junction bases outside the gene matches: 5.